This record concerns one TCR beta chain sequence. The antigen it binds to is not known. One base away there is no much larger clone; base qualities are not given. TCR CDR3 regions were amplified from genomic DNA by multiplex PCR using the deep immunoSEQ assay. Extracted genomic DNA from each cell subset was spread evenly across all wells of several immunoSEQ 96-well plates, with each plate serving as a replicate. For sorted subsets, each replicate PCR was loaded with 200 to 250 ng genomic DNA, equivalent to some 27,000 T cell genomes. Purified libraries were quantified with a Qubit 3.0 fluorometer, sized on a Bioanalyzer 2100, and re-quantified with the KAPA Library Quantification kit. Each immunoSEQ 96-well plate was sequenced on its own single-read 150-cycle Illumina NextSeq 550 flow cell. Per the source publication's procedure: Because the immunoSEQ output held only junctional sequences and lacked quality scores, the filtering could not match the filtering applied to full-length reads. To assign V/J genes and CDR3, sequences were annotated using PyIR, a Python wrapper for IgBLAST v1.9, with IMGT germline references. Reads with weak V/J assignments (E-value above 1e-6), missing CDR3, stop codons, out-of-frame junctions, or ambiguous translated residues were removed. V3J clonotypes were defined as sequences sharing the same inferred V gene, J gene, and CDR3 amino acid sequence. Percentage overlap between repertoires was computed as shared unique clonotypes divided by the size of the smaller repertoire. Three approaches were used to assess repertoire richness: RTK rarefaction, the Chao1 estimator, and Recon v2.1 estimates of unobserved clonotypes. For all TCRbeta clonotypes obtained by the gDNA method from a handful of donors, generation probabilities were computed with OLGA. TCRdb mirrors the immuneACCESS table, restricted to in-frame sequences. Some clones are absent from its copies; in checked studies, under half trace to an unresolved V gene, and the reason for the others is unknown. The V and J calls and the clone size are those of that table, but D and trimming were determined from the DNA. The sample data list about 1 million clones, and around 76% of these were observed just once. 1.4% to 1.5% of the sample is in the top ten clones.

This entry comes from a study of shared clonotypes between healthy human individuals (dated by TCRdb to between 2020 and 2021). Study-wide context: A few men and a couple of women, aged 18 to 49 years, made up the cohort. Blood TCR repertoires of five healthy adults were deeply sequenced to estimate repertoire size and the extent of clonotype sharing between individuals. To increase sequencing depth and limit assay-specific biases, TCR repertoire library preparation and sequencing were carried out by different laboratories using diverse techniques. For each donor, three plates each were used for CD4 naive and CD4 memory, two plates were used for CD8 naive, and one plate was used for CD8 memory. Per donor, leukapheresis produced somewhere between about 0.9 and 9.5 billion PBMCs. The paper's findings and limits, for the study overall: Compared with non-shared clonotypes, clonotypes shared by all four sorted-subset donors had higher generation probabilities. Even with the large sequencing depth, rarefaction of the sorted-subset datasets indicated that sequencing was incomplete. When a handful of donors were compared, the shared fraction of clonotypes was about 5.2% for naive CD4, approximately 3.5% for naive CD8, about 2.5% for memory CD4, and 0.3% to 0.5% for memory CD8. Sampling was restricted to blood, and TCR repertoires in tissue are likely to differ from TCR repertoires in blood. Pairwise subsampling led to the expectation that sequencing depth would affect the degree of clonotype sharing among donors. Estimated clonotype richness was generally larger for naive than for memory subsets. The small number of donors limited the genetic and exposure-history diversity represented.

The V end loses 0 bases and the J end loses 4 bases, and a stretch of 9 bases separates them. Measured from the cysteine to the phenylalanine, the CDR3 is 14 residues long. Only CDR3 DNA is held: 42 bases, read in frame from base 1. As encoded in the germline V gene, CDR1 is SGHRS while CDR2 is YFSETQ. The donors were healthy, HIV-negative adults who had no recently reported acute infections or vaccinations. Every donor was a Caucasian adult residing in Nashville, Tennessee, USA. CD4+ T cells were enriched by magnetic negative selection, after which naive cells were positively selected on CD45RA and the negative fraction was taken as the memory subset. After blood collection by leukapheresis, PBMCs were isolated using Ficoll-Histopaque density gradient centrifugation and then cryopreserved in the vapor phase of liquid nitrogen. Analytical flow cytometry was used to check the purity and quantity of each magnetically sorted T cell population. Genomic DNA was isolated from each sorted fraction and quantified by UV absorbance on a Nanodrop 2000c.

Recombination linked TRBV5-1 to TRBJ2-3; the D gene is possibly TRBD1, with 5 bases matching. The clonotype was recovered from a man between 18 and 29 years old in good health. The source material was memory CD4+ T cells sorted from blood. In the paper's terms, the cell subset or site label means: CD45RA-negative fraction. The CDR3 sequence is CASSLESGSDTQYF. The nucleotide sequence is given as TGCGCCAGCAGCTTGGAATCAGGGTCAGATACGCAGTATTTT.